Shown below are 23 T cell receptor beta chains from a single sample sequenced in a study of blood T cell repertoires in COVID-19. Clones were read by immunoSEQ multiplex PCR, and TCRdb kept only the in-frame ones, dropping some. The repertoire has about 140,000 clones, approximately 88% of them found once; the top ten carry roughly 5%. Sequenced input: PBMCs or T cells enriched from blood (not recorded which). Receptors were obtained from a man in his 70s who had been exposed to COVID-19.

The chain combines TRBV7-9 with TRBJ2-2; 8 positions agree with TRBD2. The length of the CDR3 is 16 residues. With 5 bases clipped from V and 8 bases from J, the junction kept 13 bases outside the gene matches. From germline, CDR1 is SEHNR and CDR2 FQNEAQ (reference sequence). The CDR3 protein is CASSQPGTSGSGELFF. The CDR3 nucleotides read TGTGCCAGCAGCCAACCCGGGACTAGTGGGTCGGGGGAGCTGTTTTTT.

The chain recombines TRBV28 with TRBJ1-2, with 9 bases lining up with TRBD1. The germline CDR1 and CDR2 sequences are MDHEN and SYDVKM. Trimming took 7 bases from V and 7 from J; bases not matched to a gene: 10. The CDR3 loop spans 14 amino acids. CDR3 DNA sequence: TGTGCCAGCACCCCGGGGACAGGGCCTATTGGCTACACCTTC. Translating it yields CASTPGTGPIGYTF.

The V gene is TRBV2, the J gene TRBJ1-3; no firm D call. V was trimmed by 0 bases and J by 1 base, leaving 16 bases between them. Per germline, CDR1 SNHLY and CDR2 FYNNEI. The CDR3 sequence is 18 residues long. CDR3 bases: TGTGCCAGCAGTGAAGCACCGGCCGGGTCCAATTCTGGAAACACCATATATTTT. Encoded protein: CASSEAPAGSNSGNTIYF.

The rearrangement joins TRBV7-8 to TRBJ1-5, with 7 bases fitting TRBD1. CDR1 SGHVS and CDR2 FQNEAQ come from the germline V gene. The CDR3 is made up of 14 amino acids. The V gene end was trimmed by 3 bases and the J gene end by 3 bases; junction bases not matched to a gene: 2. The CDR3 coding sequence is TGTGCCAGCAGCTTTGACAGGGTCAATCAGCCCCAGCATTTT. Its protein is CASSFDRVNQPQHF.

This clone was picked up a small number of times. CDR3 in amino acids: CASSQGRSYGYTF. The CDR3 bases are TGTGCCAGCAGCCAAGGGCGGAGCTATGGCTACACCTTC. This chain uses TRBV3-1 (or the pseudogene TRBV3-2) with TRBJ1-2; D unclear. Germline CDR1 and CDR2: LGHDT and YNNKEL (reference sequence). The CDR3 extends over 13 amino acids. The ends were cut back, 1 base at V and 4 bases at J, with 7 bases in the middle.

CDR3 residues: CASSRGLGSTEAFF. As DNA, the CDR3 is TGTGCCAGCAGTCGCGGGCTGGGGAGCACTGAAGCTTTCTTT. The V and J genes are TRBV28 and TRBJ1-1; D gene uncertain. Trimming shortened V by 5 bases and J by 4 bases, and 14 bases separated the two germline ends. The CDR3 has 14 amino acids. Looked up from germline, CDR1 is MDHEN and CDR2 is SYDVKM. The full variable domain, rest sourced from reference TRBV28 and TRBJ1-1, is DVKVTQSSRYLVKRTGEKVFLECVQDMDHENMFWYRQDPGLGLRLIYFSYDVKMKEKGDIPEGYSVSREKKERFSLILESASTNQTSMYLCASSRGLGSTEAFFGQGTRLTVV.

The chain is built from TRBV29-1 and TRBJ2-3; 8 bases line up with TRBD1. This CDR3 region has 12 residues. Trimming removed 8 bases from V and 8 bases from J; junction bases left unmatched: 9. In germline, CDR1 is SQVTM, CDR2 ANQGSEA. CDR3 sequence (DNA): TGCAGCATTGGACAGGGAAGGGGTACGCAGTATTTT. Protein sequence: CSIGQGRGTQYF.

The J gene is TRBJ2-1, the V gene TRBV5-1, with 10 bases fitting TRBD2. The V segment lost 4 bases and the J segment 3 bases; nucleotides outside the gene matches: 4. CDR3 length: 15 amino acids. From germline, CDR1 is SGHRS and CDR2 YFSETQ. The CDR3 spells CASSILAGIYNEQFF. The CDR3 nucleotides read TGCGCCAGCAGCATACTAGCGGGGATCTACAATGAGCAGTTCTTC.

The chain combines TRBV18 with TRBJ2-6, with a possible D match to TRBD1 (6 bases). V shed 3 bases and J shed 3 bases, with 15 bases lying between them. Looked up from germline, CDR1 is KGHSH and CDR2 is LQKENI. The CDR3 totals 17 residues. The chain's CDR3 is CASSPSRQGRGANVLTF. In DNA, the CDR3 is TGTGCCAGCTCACCCTCGCGCCAGGGGCGTGGGGCCAACGTCCTGACTTTC.

The V call is TRBV4-3, the J call TRBJ2-4, with 11 bases aligning to TRBD2. V lost 1 base to trimming and J lost 2 bases; unmatched junction nucleotides: 4. This CDR3 is built from 17 residues. CDR1 is LGHNA, CDR2 YSLEER, per germline. DNA of the CDR3: TGCGCCAGCAGCCAAGCTTTAGCGGGAGGGTCCAAAAACATTCAGTACTTC. It translates to CASSQALAGGSKNIQYF.

The chain recombines TRBV27 with TRBJ1-6; TRBD1 matches 9 bases. V was pared by 4 bases and J by 7 bases, with 5 bases of the junction left unmatched. Germline assignment: CDR1 MNHEY and CDR2 SMNVEV (reference sequence). This CDR3 region has 15 residues. The CDR3 protein is CASSYRGLENSPLHF. The CDR3 bases are TGTGCCAGCAGTTACAGGGGGCTGGAGAATTCACCCCTCCACTTT.

This clone was seen a single time. V usage is TRBV12-3 or TRBV12-4 and J usage is TRBJ2-7; no clear D. The CDR3 has 12 residues. The V end was cut by 2 bases, the J end by 2 bases, with 4 bases between. CDR3 sequence: CASSLIAYEQYF. In nucleotides, the CDR3 is TGTGCCAGCAGTTTAATCGCCTACGAGCAGTACTTC.

The chain recombines TRBV6-2 or TRBV6-3 with TRBJ2-5; tentatively, D is TRBD2 (6 bases). V lost 3 bases to trimming and J lost 5 bases, with 13 bases between them. The germline V gene has CDR1 MNHEY and CDR2 SVGEGT. The CDR3 covers 14 residues. The chain's CDR3 is CASSYGGNKETQYF. In DNA form, the CDR3 reads TGTGCCAGCAGTTATGGAGGGAATAAGGAGACCCAGTACTTC.

The chain is built from TRBV5-1 and TRBJ1-2, with D unresolved. Trimming removed 0 bases at V and 3 bases at J, with 12 bases between. The CDR3 consists of 15 residues. Per germline, CDR1 SGHRS and CDR2 YFSETQ. The CDR3 sequence is CASSLEVRSDYGYTF. The CDR3 nucleotides are TGCGCCAGCAGCTTGGAAGTCAGGTCGGACTATGGCTACACCTTC.

The chain uses TRBV15 and TRBJ2-2; TRBD1 matches at 7 bases. The V gene's germline CDR1 is LNHNV and CDR2 YYDKDF (reference sequence). This CDR3 has 15 residues. V shed 3 bases, J shed 7 bases, and the junction held 8 bases outside the gene matches. In nucleotides, the CDR3 is TGTGCCACCAGCAGTAGCAGGGGGACGGGCGGGGAGCTGTTTTTT. It translates to CATSSSRGTGGELFF.

The chain joins TRBV2 to TRBJ1-1, with a weak D call TRBD1 (5 bases). Trimming stripped 3 bases from V and 4 bases from J, with 12 bases between. The CDR3 is 14 amino acids. From germline, CDR1 is SNHLY and CDR2 FYNNEI. Written as DNA, the CDR3 is TGTGCCAGCAGTGAGAACGGGGGATCCACTGAAGCTTTCTTT. Its protein is CASSENGGSTEAFF.

J is TRBJ2-2 and V is TRBV4-2; 8 positions match TRBD2. From germline, CDR1 is LGHNA and CDR2 YNFKEQ. V gave up 2 bases and J gave up 5 bases; unmatched junction bases: 10. This CDR3 has 17 residues. CDR3 nucleotide sequence: TGTGCCAGCAGCCAATTCGGGGGGGCTGCGGGGACCGGGGAGCTGTTTTTT. It specifies CASSQFGGAAGTGELFF.

This clone has a single count. The chain is built from TRBV19 and TRBJ1-3; D unresolved. The germline V gene encodes CDR1 LNHDA and CDR2 SQIVND (reference sequence). This CDR3 is 16 amino acids long. The V gene lost 1 base and the J gene lost 0 bases, with 10 bases spanning the gap. The CDR3 loop reads CASSIGAHSSGNTIYF. The CDR3, as DNA: TGTGCCAGTAGTATAGGGGCCCATTCCTCTGGAAACACCATATATTTT. Variable domain in full (rest from reference TRBV19 and TRBJ1-3): DGGITQSPKYLFRKEGQNVTLSCEQNLNHDAMYWYRQDPGQGLRLIYYSQIVNDFQKGDIAEGYSVSREKKESFPLTVTSAQKNPTAFYLCASSIGAHSSGNTIYFGEGSWLTVV.

The chain carries TRBV24-1 and TRBJ2-5; D not resolved. The CDR3 spans 13 residues. V was pared by 3 bases and J by 5 bases, with 9 bases between. Germline V gene lookup returns CDR1 KGHDR and CDR2 SFDVKD. The CDR3 DNA reads as TGTGCCACCAGTGATGCCCGACTTGAGACCCAGTACTTC. It encodes CATSDARLETQYF.

The V gene is TRBV18, the J gene TRBJ1-2, with 8 bases lining up with TRBD1. The CDR3 is 15 residues long. The germline V gene encodes CDR1 KGHSH and CDR2 LQKENI. V shed 3 bases, J shed 4 bases, and the junction held 7 bases outside the gene matches. The CDR3 DNA is TGTGCCAGCTCACCGAACGGACAGGGAGGCTATGGCTACACCTTC. Its translation: CASSPNGQGGYGYTF.

In its sample, this clone was seen a few times. This sequence joins TRBV6-5 and TRBJ1-6; 10 bases agree with TRBD1. Germline-derived CDR1 and CDR2 are MNHEY and SVGAGI. This CDR3 spans 13 amino acids. J gave up 7 bases and V 6 bases, and 0 bases lay outside the gene matches. For the CDR3, the DNA is TGTGCCAGCAGGGGACAGGGGAATTCACCCCTCCACTTT. This sequence encodes CASRGQGNSPLHF.

The V gene is TRBV6-2 or TRBV6-3, the J gene TRBJ2-1; unclear D gene. The germline V gene has CDR1 MNHEY and CDR2 SVGEGT. V was shortened by 2 bases and J by 14 bases, with 13 bases between the two germline ends. The length of the CDR3 is 12 residues. This CDR3 is CASSYMGIAKFF. CDR3 in DNA: TGTGCCAGCAGTTACATGGGCATTGCAAAGTTCTTC.

This chain connects TRBV27 to TRBJ1-4; possible D gene TRBD1, 6 bases. Germline CDR1 MNHEY, CDR2 SMNVEV (reference sequence). Trimming pared 4 bases from V and 3 bases from J, leaving 9 bases between. The CDR3 spans 14 residues. The CDR3, as DNA: TGTGCCAGCAGTTCTGGGGGCTCTAATGAAAAACTGTTTTTT. Its translation: CASSSGGSNEKLFF.